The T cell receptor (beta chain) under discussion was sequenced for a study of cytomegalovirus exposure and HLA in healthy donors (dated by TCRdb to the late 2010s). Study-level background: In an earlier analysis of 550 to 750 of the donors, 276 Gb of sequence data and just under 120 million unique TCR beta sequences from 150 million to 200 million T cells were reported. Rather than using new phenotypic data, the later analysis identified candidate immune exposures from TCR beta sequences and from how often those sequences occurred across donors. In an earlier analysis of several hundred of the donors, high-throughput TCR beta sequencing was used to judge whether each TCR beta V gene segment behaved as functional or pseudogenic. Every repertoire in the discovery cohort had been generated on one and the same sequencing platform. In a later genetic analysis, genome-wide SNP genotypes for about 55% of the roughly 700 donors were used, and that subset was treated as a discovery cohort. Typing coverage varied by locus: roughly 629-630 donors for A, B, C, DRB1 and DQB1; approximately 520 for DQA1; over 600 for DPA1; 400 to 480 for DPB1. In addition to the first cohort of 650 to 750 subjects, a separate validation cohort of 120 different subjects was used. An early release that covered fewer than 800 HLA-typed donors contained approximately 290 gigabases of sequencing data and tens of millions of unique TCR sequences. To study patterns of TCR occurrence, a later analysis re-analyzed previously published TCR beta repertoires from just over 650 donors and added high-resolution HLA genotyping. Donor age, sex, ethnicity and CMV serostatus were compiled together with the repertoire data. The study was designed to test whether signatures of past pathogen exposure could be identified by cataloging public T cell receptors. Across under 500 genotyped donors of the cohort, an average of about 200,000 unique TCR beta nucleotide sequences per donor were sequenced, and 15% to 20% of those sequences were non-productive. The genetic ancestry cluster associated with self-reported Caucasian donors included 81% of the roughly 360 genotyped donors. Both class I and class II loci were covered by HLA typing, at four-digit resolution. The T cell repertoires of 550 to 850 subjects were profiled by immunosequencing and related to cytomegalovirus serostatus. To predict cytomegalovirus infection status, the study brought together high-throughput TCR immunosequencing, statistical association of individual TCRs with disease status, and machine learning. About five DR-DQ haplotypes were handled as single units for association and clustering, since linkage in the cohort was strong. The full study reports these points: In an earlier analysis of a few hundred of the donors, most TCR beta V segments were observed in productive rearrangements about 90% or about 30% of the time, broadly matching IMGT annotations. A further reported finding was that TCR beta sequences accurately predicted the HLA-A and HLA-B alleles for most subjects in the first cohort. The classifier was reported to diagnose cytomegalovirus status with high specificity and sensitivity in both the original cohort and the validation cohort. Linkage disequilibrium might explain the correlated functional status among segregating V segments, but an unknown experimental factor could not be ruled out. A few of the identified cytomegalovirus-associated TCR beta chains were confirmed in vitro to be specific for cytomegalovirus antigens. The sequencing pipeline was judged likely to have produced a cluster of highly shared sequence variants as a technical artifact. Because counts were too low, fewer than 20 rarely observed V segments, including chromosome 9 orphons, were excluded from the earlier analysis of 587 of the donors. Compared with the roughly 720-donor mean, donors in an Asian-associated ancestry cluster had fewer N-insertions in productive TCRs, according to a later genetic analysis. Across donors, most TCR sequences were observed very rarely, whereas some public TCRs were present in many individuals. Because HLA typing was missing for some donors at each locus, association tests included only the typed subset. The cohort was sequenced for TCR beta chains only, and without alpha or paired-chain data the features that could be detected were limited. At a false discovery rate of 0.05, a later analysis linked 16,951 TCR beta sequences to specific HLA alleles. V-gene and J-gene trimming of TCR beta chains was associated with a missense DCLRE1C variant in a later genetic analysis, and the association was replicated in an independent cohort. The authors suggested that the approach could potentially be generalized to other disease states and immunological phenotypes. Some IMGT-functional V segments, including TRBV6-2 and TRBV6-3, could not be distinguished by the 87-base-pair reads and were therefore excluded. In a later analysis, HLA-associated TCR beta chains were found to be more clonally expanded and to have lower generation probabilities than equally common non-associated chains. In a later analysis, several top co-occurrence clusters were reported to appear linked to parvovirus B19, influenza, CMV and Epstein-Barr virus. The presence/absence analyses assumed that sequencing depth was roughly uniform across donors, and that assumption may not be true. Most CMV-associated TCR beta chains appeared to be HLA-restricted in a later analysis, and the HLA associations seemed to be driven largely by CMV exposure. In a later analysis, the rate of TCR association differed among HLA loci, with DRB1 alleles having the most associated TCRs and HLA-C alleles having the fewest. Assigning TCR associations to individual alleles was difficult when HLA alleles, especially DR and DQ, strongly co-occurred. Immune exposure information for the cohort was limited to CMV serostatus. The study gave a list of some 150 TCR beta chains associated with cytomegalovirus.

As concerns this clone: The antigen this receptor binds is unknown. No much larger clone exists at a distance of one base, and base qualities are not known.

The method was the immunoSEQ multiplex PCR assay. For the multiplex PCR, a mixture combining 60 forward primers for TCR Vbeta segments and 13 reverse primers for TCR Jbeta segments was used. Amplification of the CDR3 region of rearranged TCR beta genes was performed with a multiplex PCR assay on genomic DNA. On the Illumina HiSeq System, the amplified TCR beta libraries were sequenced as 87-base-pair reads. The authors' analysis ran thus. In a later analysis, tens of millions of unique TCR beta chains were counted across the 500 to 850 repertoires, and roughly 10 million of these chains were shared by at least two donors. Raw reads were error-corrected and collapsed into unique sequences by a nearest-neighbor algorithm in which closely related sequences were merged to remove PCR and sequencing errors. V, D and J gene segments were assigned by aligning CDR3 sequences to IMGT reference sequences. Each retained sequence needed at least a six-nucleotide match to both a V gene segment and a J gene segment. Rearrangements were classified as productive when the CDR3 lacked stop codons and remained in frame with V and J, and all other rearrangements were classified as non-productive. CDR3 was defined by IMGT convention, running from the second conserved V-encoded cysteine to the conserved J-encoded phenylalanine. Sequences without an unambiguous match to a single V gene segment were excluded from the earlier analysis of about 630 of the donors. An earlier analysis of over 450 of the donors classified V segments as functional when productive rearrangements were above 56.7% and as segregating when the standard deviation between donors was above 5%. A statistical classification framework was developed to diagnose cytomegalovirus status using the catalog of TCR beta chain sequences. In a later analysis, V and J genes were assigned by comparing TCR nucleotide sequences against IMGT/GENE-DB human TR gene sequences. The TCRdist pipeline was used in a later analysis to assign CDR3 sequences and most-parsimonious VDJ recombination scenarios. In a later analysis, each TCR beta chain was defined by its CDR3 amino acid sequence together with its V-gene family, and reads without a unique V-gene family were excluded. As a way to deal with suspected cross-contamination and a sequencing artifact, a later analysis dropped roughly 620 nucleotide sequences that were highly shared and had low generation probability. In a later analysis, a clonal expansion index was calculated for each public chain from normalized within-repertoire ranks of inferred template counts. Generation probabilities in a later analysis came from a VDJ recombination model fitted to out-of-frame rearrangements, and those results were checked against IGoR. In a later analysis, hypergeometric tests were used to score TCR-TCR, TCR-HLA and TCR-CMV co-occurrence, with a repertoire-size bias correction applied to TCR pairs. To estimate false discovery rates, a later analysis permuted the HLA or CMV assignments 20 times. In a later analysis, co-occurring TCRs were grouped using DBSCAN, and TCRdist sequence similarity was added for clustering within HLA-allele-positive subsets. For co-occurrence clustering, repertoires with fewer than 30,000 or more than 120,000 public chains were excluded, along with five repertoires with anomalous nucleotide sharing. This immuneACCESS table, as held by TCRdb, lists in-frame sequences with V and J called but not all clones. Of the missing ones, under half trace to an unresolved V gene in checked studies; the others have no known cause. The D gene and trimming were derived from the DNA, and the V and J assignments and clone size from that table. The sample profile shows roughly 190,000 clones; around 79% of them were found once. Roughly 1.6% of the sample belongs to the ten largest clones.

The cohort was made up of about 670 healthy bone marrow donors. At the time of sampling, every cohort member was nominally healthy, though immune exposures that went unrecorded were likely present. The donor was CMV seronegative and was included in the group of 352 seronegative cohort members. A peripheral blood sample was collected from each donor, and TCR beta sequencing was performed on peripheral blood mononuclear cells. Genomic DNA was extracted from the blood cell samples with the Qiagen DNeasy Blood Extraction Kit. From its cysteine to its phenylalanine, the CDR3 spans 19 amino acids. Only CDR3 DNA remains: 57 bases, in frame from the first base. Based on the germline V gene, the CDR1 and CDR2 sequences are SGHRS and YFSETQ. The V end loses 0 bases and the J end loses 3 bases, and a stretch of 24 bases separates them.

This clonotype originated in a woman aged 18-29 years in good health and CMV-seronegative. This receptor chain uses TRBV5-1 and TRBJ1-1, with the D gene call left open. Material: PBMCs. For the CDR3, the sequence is CASSLGIILFGGGYTEAFF. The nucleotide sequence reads TGCGCCAGCAGCTTGGGAATTATATTATTCGGAGGCGGGTACACTGAAGCTTTCTTT.